The 14 T cell receptor beta chains listed next were all sequenced from one sample in a study of blood T cells in healthy people across ages. Next came a second PCR, run for 7 to 11 cycles, which used a sample-barcoded 5' primer along with a J-beta primer mix. In TCRdb, the 5' RACE reads were re-called with MiXCR into one record per CDR3 protein. The table records about 780,000 distinct CDR3 sequences, 46% of them present only once. The sequencing sample was made of blood. The receptors were gathered from a man older than 75 in good health.

The rearrangement uses TRBV20-1 and TRBJ2-1, with TRBD2 matching over 14 bases. The germline V gene encodes CDR1 DFQATT and CDR2 SNEGSKA (reference sequence). The ends lost 5 bases at V and 9 bases at J; junction bases unmatched: 15. There are 17 residues in the CDR3. CDR3 DNA: TGCAGTGCTCACTCCTACGGGACTAGCGGGAGATTAAGTGAGCAGTTCTTC. Its translation: CSAHSYGTSGRLSEQFF.

The CDR3, as DNA: TGTGCCAGCAGCTTAGGATCAAGCCTAGCGGGTTCCGAGCAGTTCTTC. It translates to CASSLGSSLAGSEQFF. J is TRBJ2-1 and V is TRBV7-2; 8 bases fit TRBD2. Germline CDR1 reads SGHTA; CDR2 reads FQGNSA. This CDR3 comprises 16 residues. Trimming at V came to 1 base and at J to 10 bases, leaving 12 bases not matched to a gene.

This clonotype was observed a handful of times. This sequence joins TRBV5-1 and TRBJ2-1, with D perhaps matching TRBD2 (5 bases). V lost 2 bases, J lost 5 bases, and 14 bases lay in between. Germline V gene sequence: CDR1 SGHRS, CDR2 YFSETQ. The CDR3 runs to 15 residues. The CDR3 here is CASSFEASRNNEQFF. CDR3 DNA sequence: TGCGCCAGCAGCTTCGAGGCTAGCCGGAACAATGAGCAGTTCTTC.

This clonotype occurred a few times. The chain carries TRBV3-1 and TRBJ2-3, with 13 positions matching TRBD2. The CDR3 has 15 residues. Trimming took 5 bases from V and 10 from J; bases not matched to a gene: 9. The germline V gene has CDR1 LGHDT and CDR2 YNNKEL (reference sequence). The CDR3 spells CASSSAGTSGMAQYF. The CDR3 coding sequence is TGTGCCAGCAGCTCGGCCGGGACTAGCGGGATGGCGCAGTATTTT.

The chain has TRBV3-1 and TRBJ2-7; 7 bases fit TRBD2. The CDR3 sequence is 14 residues long. Germline-derived CDR1 and CDR2 are LGHDT and YNNKEL (reference sequence). V lost 4 bases to trimming and J lost 6 bases; unmatched junction nucleotides: 9. The CDR3 DNA follows: TGTGCCAGCAGCCTCCGGGACTACAGACTCGAGCAGTACTTC. It yields the protein CASSLRDYRLEQYF.

This sequence joins TRBV4-2 and TRBJ2-3; 10 bases fit TRBD2. This CDR3 region has 16 residues. V gave up 4 bases and J gave up 4 bases; unmatched junction bases: 8. Per germline, CDR1 LGHNA and CDR2 YNFKEQ. The CDR3 DNA sequence: TGTGCCAGCAGCCCCCGACTAGCGGGTCCCCCAGATACGCAGTATTTT. Encoded protein: CASSPRLAGPPDTQYF.

This chain connects TRBV12-3 or TRBV12-4 to TRBJ2-7; no firm D call. The DNA end is more similar to TRBJ2-5, so the J call may be wrong. This CDR3 has 13 amino acids. CDR3 residues: CASSFPPGETQYF. The CDR3 region has the DNA TGTGCCAGCAGTTTCCCCCCAGGAGAGACCCAGTACTTC.

The table lists this clonotype with a count of one. V is TRBV7-9 and J is TRBJ2-1; maybe TRBD1 (6 bases). The germline V gene encodes CDR1 SEHNR and CDR2 FQNEAQ (reference sequence). The CDR3 consists of 15 residues. Trimming removed 1 base from V and 7 bases from J, with 14 bases in between. The CDR3 DNA is TGTGCCAGCAGCTTAGGGCTGGGACAATGGAATGAGCAGTTCTTC. It yields the protein CASSLGLGQWNEQFF.

This clonotype was seen only once. The V and J genes are TRBV29-1 and TRBJ2-6, with 7 positions matching TRBD1. J lost 0 bases, V lost 7 bases, and 9 bases had no gene match. The germline CDR1 and CDR2 sequences are SQVTM and ANQGSEA. This CDR3 has 16 residues. In DNA, the CDR3 is TGCAGCGCACGGGACAGTACAACCTCTGGGGCCAACGTCCTGACTTTC. This sequence encodes CSARDSTTSGANVLTF.

V and J are TRBV3-1 and TRBJ2-1; D unclear. In germline, CDR1 is LGHDT, CDR2 YNNKEL (reference sequence). There are 12 residues in the CDR3. The V end lost 2 bases, the J end lost 10 bases, and 9 bases lay between the germline ends. CDR3 protein: CASSQPPGEQFF. Here the CDR3 DNA reads TGTGCCAGCAGCCAACCCCCTGGGGAGCAGTTCTTC.

The chain carries TRBV28 and TRBJ1-6; maybe TRBD1 (5 bases). Germline V gene data show CDR1 as MDHEN and CDR2 as SYDVKM. Trimming pared 3 bases from V and 7 bases from J, leaving 13 bases between. The CDR3 consists of 15 residues. Written as DNA, the CDR3 is TGTGCCAGCAGTTTCGGAGGGGCCAGCAATTCACCCCTCCACTTT. Protein sequence: CASSFGGASNSPLHF. Looking up the rest from reference TRBV28 and TRBJ1-6 gives the full variable domain: DVKVTQSSRYLVKRTGEKVFLECVQDMDHENMFWYRQDPGLGLRLIYFSYDVKMKEKGDIPEGYSVSREKKERFSLILESASTNQTSMYLCASSFGGASNSPLHFGNGTRLTVT.

This clonotype was observed at least ten times. This chain joins TRBV5-1 and TRBJ1-5; the D gene is possibly TRBD1 (6 bases). Between the trimmed V and J ends, which lost 4 bases and 6 bases, there was a span of 14 bases. From germline, CDR1 is SGHRS and CDR2 YFSETQ. CDR3 length equals 14 residues. The CDR3 is CASSAELGGQPQHF. CDR3 coding DNA: TGCGCCAGCAGCGCCGAATTAGGGGGTCAGCCCCAGCATTTT.

The CDR3 DNA is TGCAGTCCAGGGGGGGGGAGCAGCGGGACCTCCTACAATGAGCAGTTCTTC. It encodes CSPGGGSSGTSYNEQFF. The chain joins TRBV20-1 to TRBJ2-1, with D possibly being TRBD1 or TRBD2 (7 bases each). The ends were cut back, 8 bases at V and 0 bases at J, with 23 bases in the middle. Germline CDR1 and CDR2: DFQATT and SNEGSKA (reference sequence). The CDR3 spans 17 residues.

The V and J genes are TRBV3-1 and TRBJ1-5, with unresolved D. Trimming left V 0 bases short and J 0 bases short, with 6 bases between. The germline V gene has CDR1 LGHDT and CDR2 YNNKEL (reference sequence). This CDR3 region has 15 residues. CDR3 nucleotides: TGTGCCAGCAGCCAAGACCTATTTAGCAATCAGCCCCAGCATTTT. Its translation: CASSQDLFSNQPQHF.